Following are 25 T cell receptor beta chains from one sample sequenced in a study of CD8+ T cells in alopecia areata. cDNA prepared by RNA extraction and subsequent reverse transcription served as the template for sequencing. The protocol was immunoSEQ multiplex PCR, while the TCRdb copy is restricted to in-frame clones and leaves out a portion. The sample carries over 150,000 clones, about 60% recorded once. As to treatment: oral pan-JAK inhibitor, 5-10 mg twice daily. Specimen: CD4+ T cells sorted from blood, collected at week 4, from a patient treated with tofacitinib. These TCRs come from a human donor with alopecia areata.

This clone was seen a few times. J is TRBJ2-5 and V is TRBV7-9, with 12 bases matching TRBD2. The CDR3 extends over 14 amino acids. Trimming at V came to 6 bases and at J to 5 bases, leaving 4 bases not matched to a gene. Per germline, CDR1 SEHNR and CDR2 FQNEAQ (reference sequence). The CDR3 DNA reads TGTGCCAGCAGAAGACTAGCGGGGGACGAGACCCAGTACTTC. Its translation: CASRRLAGDETQYF.

Regarding this clone: The CDR3 end shows no conserved phenylalanine or tryptophan, and so a read error is likely. It is unclear where the CDR3 begins or ends on the DNA, so no DNA is shown, and the CDR3 is as TCRdb lists it. The chain employs TRBV6-5 and TRBJ2-4; the table's D call, TRBD1, has no DNA check behind it. The CDR3 is 13 amino acids long, termini counted. Germline V lookup: CDR1 MNHEY, CDR2 SVGAGI. CDR3 amino acids: CASSYARGTDSSC.

V usage is TRBV30 and J usage is TRBJ2-4; D might be TRBD1 (6 bases). Trimming took off 1 base at V and 11 bases at J, with 9 bases between the two ends. The CDR3 runs to 11 residues. Germline V lookup: CDR1 GTSNPN, CDR2 SVGIG (reference sequence). CDR3 region: CAWSGRQVQYF. The CDR3 coding sequence is TGTGCCTGGAGTGGGCGACAGGTTCAGTACTTC.

The chain uses TRBV4-1 and TRBJ2-7; 9 nucleotides line up with TRBD2. Germline V gene lookup returns CDR1 MGHRA and CDR2 YSYEKL. This CDR3 spans 16 amino acids. V shed 1 base, J shed 3 bases, and the junction held 7 bases outside the gene matches. The CDR3 reads CASSQGGRGGDYEQYF. For the CDR3, the DNA is TGCGCCAGCAGCCAAGGAGGGCGGGGGGGCGACTACGAGCAGTACTTC.

The chain combines TRBV7-8 with TRBJ2-1; D assignment may be TRBD1 or TRBD2 (6 bases each). Trimming took off 4 bases at V and 11 bases at J, with 30 bases between the two ends. Germline CDR1 SGHVS, CDR2 FQNEAQ. The CDR3 spans 18 residues. CDR3 loop: CASSWRGKARTTMSKQFF. The DNA of the CDR3 is TGTGCCAGCAGCTGGAGGGGGAAGGCGCGTACTACAATGAGTAAGCAGTTCTTC. Supplemented by reference TRBV7-8 and TRBJ2-1, the full variable domain reads GAGVSQSPRYKVAKRGQDVALRCDPISGHVSLFWYQQALGQGPEFLTYFQNEAQLDKSGLPSDRFFAERPEGSVSTLKIQRTQQEDSAVYLCASSWRGKARTTMSKQFFGPGTRLTVL.

This clone occurred a few times. The chain couples TRBV2 to TRBJ1-2; a possible D gene is TRBD1 (6 bases). The germline gives CDR1 SNHLY, CDR2 FYNNEI. V gave up 2 bases and J gave up 4 bases, with 8 bases separating them. The CDR3 loop spans 13 amino acids. The DNA for the CDR3 is TGTGCCAGCAGTGAAATACAGGGCTATGGCTACACCTTC. Translating it yields CASSEIQGYGYTF.

To note about this clone: Within the sample, other DNA sequences also encode this same CDR3. J is TRBJ1-2 and V is TRBV6-1; D is unresolved. The CDR3 consists of 13 residues. The germline gives CDR1 MNHNS, CDR2 SASEGT. Trimming took 5 bases from V and 0 from J, leaving 7 bases between them. The CDR3 DNA follows: TGTGCCAGCAGTCGAGCAGCTAACTATGGCTACACCTTC. Amino acids: CASSRAANYGYTF.

This chain uses TRBV7-9 with TRBJ2-3; D perhaps matches TRBD2 (5 bases). The CDR3 contains 15 residues. Trimming pared 11 bases from V and 2 bases from J, leaving 20 bases between. The germline V gene has CDR1 SEHNR and CDR2 FQNEAQ (reference sequence). Written as DNA, the CDR3 is TGTGCCCTATCTCCCGGGGTGATCTCCACAGATACGCAGTATTTT. Translated, it gives CALSPGVISTDTQYF.

The chain carries TRBV28 and TRBJ1-5; tentatively, D is TRBD1 (5 bases). The CDR3 is 13 amino acids. Per the germline V gene, CDR1 is MDHEN and CDR2 is SYDVKM. With 4 bases removed from V and 5 bases from J, the gap between germline ends came to 9 bases. This CDR3 reads CASSSRTYQPQHF. DNA for the CDR3: TGTGCCAGCAGTTCCCGGACATATCAGCCCCAGCATTTT.

This clone has more than one count but fewer than ten. The rearrangement joins TRBV30 to TRBJ2-3, with TRBD2 matching 8 bases. The CDR3 contains 14 residues. The V and J ends lost 2 bases and 2 bases, in that order; junction bases with no gene match: 3. The germline gives CDR1 GTSNPN, CDR2 SVGIG (reference sequence). CDR3 in amino acids: CAWSRGGNTDTQYF. In DNA form, the CDR3 reads TGTGCCTGGAGTCGCGGGGGGAACACAGATACGCAGTATTTT.

This chain uses TRBV6-1 with TRBJ2-7; D unresolved. CDR3 length: 11 amino acids. V gave up 4 bases and J gave up 7 bases, with 8 bases separating them. CDR1 MNHNS and CDR2 SASEGT come from the germline V gene. The CDR3 region is CASSVALEQYF. CDR3 DNA: TGTGCCAGCAGTGTTGCGTTGGAGCAGTACTTC.

The chain links TRBV28 to TRBJ2-5, with D tentatively TRBD1 or TRBD2 (5 bases each). CDR3 size: 15 residues. V shed 7 bases and J shed 5 bases, with 20 bases lying between them. CDR1 is MDHEN, CDR2 SYDVKM, per germline. This CDR3 is CASNRLVGEGETQYF. CDR3 coding DNA: TGTGCCAGCAATCGTTTGGTGGGGGAAGGGGAGACCCAGTACTTC.

This clone was counted a few times. The sample has other DNA sequences that encode this CDR3 too. This chain connects TRBV30 to TRBJ1-2; D not resolved. Trimming took off 5 bases at V and 0 bases at J, with 4 bases between the two ends. The CDR3 has 11 residues. CDR1 is GTSNPN, CDR2 SVGIG, per germline (reference sequence). The CDR3 region is CAWSANYGYTF. Here the CDR3 DNA reads TGTGCCTGGTCAGCTAACTATGGCTACACCTTC.

V and J are TRBV4-1 and TRBJ2-3; D might be TRBD2 (6 bases). Per the germline V gene, CDR1 is MGHRA and CDR2 is YSYEKL. CDR3 length: 15 residues. V lost 1 base and J lost 6, with 14 bases in between. Written as DNA, the CDR3 is TGCGCCAGCAGCCAAGGTTGGCGGGATGAGGATACGCAGTATTTT. Its translation: CASSQGWRDEDTQYF.

V is TRBV28 and J is TRBJ2-5; 9 bases align to TRBD1. Germline V CDR1 and CDR2: MDHEN, SYDVKM. With V trimmed by 6 bases and J by 5 bases, 10 bases remained unmatched. The CDR3 consists of 15 residues. CDR3 coding DNA: TGTGCCAGCAGGAGGCAGGGAGGGACAGGGGAGACCCAGTACTTC. This encodes CASRRQGGTGETQYF.

This clone has just a few counts. This chain connects TRBV6-1 to TRBJ1-6; 7 bases agree with TRBD1. V lost 2 bases and J lost 7; bases outside the gene matches: 8. In germline, CDR1 is MNHNS, CDR2 SASEGT. The CDR3 is 16 residues long. The CDR3 reads CASSELGRGQNSPLHF. The CDR3 bases are TGTGCCAGCAGTGAACTCGGAAGGGGACAGAATTCACCCCTCCACTTT.

This clone was detected only a few times. This sequence joins TRBV20-1 and TRBJ2-5; tentative D call: TRBD1 (6 bases). CDR1 is DFQATT and CDR2 is SNEGSKA in the germline V gene (reference sequence). This CDR3 contains 11 residues. V lost 6 bases and J lost 9, with 14 bases in between. The CDR3: CSAQGYGAQYF. CDR3 DNA sequence: TGCAGTGCCCAGGGGTACGGGGCCCAGTACTTC.

The chain recombines TRBV2 with TRBJ1-6, with a tentative D call TRBD1 (5 bases). The V gene lost 7 bases and the J gene lost 9 bases, with 16 bases spanning the gap. Germline V gene lookup returns CDR1 SNHLY and CDR2 FYNNEI. CDR3 length: 14 amino acids. Here the CDR3 reads CASIPGQRGSPLHF. In DNA form, the CDR3 reads TGTGCCAGCATTCCGGGGCAAAGGGGTTCACCCCTCCACTTT.

This clone was seen only once. Here the CDR3 reads CASRAVMNTEAFF. The CDR3 nucleotides are TGTGCCAGCAGGGCTGTCATGAACACTGAAGCTTTCTTT. The chain joins TRBV2 to TRBJ1-1; D ambiguous. CDR3 length: 13 amino acids. In germline, CDR1 is SNHLY, CDR2 FYNNEI. V was shortened by 6 bases and J by 0 bases, with 8 bases between the two germline ends.

The chain has TRBV20-1 and TRBJ2-1; D is unresolved. Germline assignment: CDR1 DFQATT and CDR2 SNEGSKA (reference sequence). This CDR3 is built from 11 residues. The germline V and J ends were trimmed by 3 bases and 7 bases, with 7 bases remaining between them. The CDR3 loop reads CSARQLNEQFF. CDR3 coding DNA: TGCAGTGCTAGGCAACTTAATGAGCAGTTCTTC.

As DNA, the CDR3 is TGTGCCTGGAGTGTAAGGGGGACCGGGGAGCTGTTTTTT. Protein sequence: CAWSVRGTGELFF. V gene TRBV30 combines with J gene TRBJ2-2; D is perhaps TRBD1 (6 bases). This CDR3 region has 13 residues. In germline, CDR1 is GTSNPN, CDR2 SVGIG (reference sequence). The V and J ends lost 0 bases and 5 bases respectively, with 7 bases between them.

The chain links TRBV29-1 to TRBJ2-2, with D possibly being TRBD1 (5 bases). Germline lookup yields CDR1 SQVTM and CDR2 ANQGSEA. The ends were cut back, 5 bases at V and 0 bases at J, with 10 bases in the middle. There are 14 residues in the CDR3. The CDR3 nucleotides are TGCAGCGTTCTCCGACAGACGAACACCGGGGAGCTGTTTTTT. Translating gives CSVLRQTNTGELFF.

The J gene is TRBJ2-7, the V gene TRBV27, with 10 bases identical to TRBD1. After removal of 6 bases from V and 2 bases from J, the junction contained 4 bases not matched to a gene. Germline values: CDR1 MNHEY, CDR2 SMNVEV (reference sequence). CDR3 length equals 14 residues. The CDR3 loop is CASRGTGETYEQYF. The CDR3 DNA reads as TGTGCCAGCAGGGGGACAGGGGAGACCTACGAGCAGTACTTC.

V is TRBV7-6 and J is TRBJ2-7, with 7 bases aligning to TRBD2. V trimming: 1 base; J trimming: 3 bases; junction bases outside the gene matches: 3. The CDR3 runs 14 residues. In germline, CDR1 is SGHVS, CDR2 FNYEAQ. The CDR3 DNA follows: TGTGCCAGCAGCTTAGGGGGGGGAAACTACGAGCAGTACTTC. Its protein is CASSLGGGNYEQYF.

The gene calls are TRBV5-1 and TRBJ2-1, with D possibly TRBD1 on 5 matching bases. V shed 5 bases and J shed 4 bases, with 19 bases lying between them. CDR1 and CDR2 from the germline V gene are SGHRS and YFSETQ. The CDR3 has 16 amino acids. Here the CDR3 DNA reads TGCGCCAGCAGTAATGAAAAGGACACCGCTTACAATGAGCAGTTCTTC. Residues: CASSNEKDTAYNEQFF.